This T cell receptor (beta chain) originates from a study of STAT5B mutations in CD4+ large granular lymphocyte leukemia. Background on the study: Anti-CD4 microbead selection came after CD8+ cell depletion in cryopreserved samples. Study-wide points: The CD4+ versus CD8+ T-LGLL clonality difference may reflect limited sample size.

Germline-derived CDR1 and CDR2 are SGHVS and FNYEAQ. This CDR3 is built from 15 residues. The trim removed 5 bases at V and 8 bases at J, leaving 6 bases unmatched. Methods used by the authors: The detection floor for productive clonotype frequency was 2.59 x 10-5. The table came from immunoSEQ multiplex PCR; TCRdb's copy has only in-frame clones and leaves some out. For V, J and clone size, that table is used; D and trimming come from the DNA. The sample lists about 3,600 clones, roughly three quarters occurring once. For this clone: The antigen is unknown.

This clonotype was obtained from a man between 60 and 75 years old with CD4+ T-cell large granular lymphocyte leukemia. V usage is TRBV7-6 and J usage is TRBJ2-6, with TRBD1 identical over 10 bases. The specimen sequenced was PBMCs. CDR3 protein: CASSRTGGSSNVLTF. CDR3 sequence (DNA): TGTGCCAGCAGCAGGACAGGGGGGTCGTCCAACGTCCTGACTTTC.